Below are 28 T cell receptor beta chains sequenced from a single sample in a study of shared clonotypes between healthy human individuals. TCRdb keeps only in-frame clones here, not all; method: immunoSEQ multiplex PCR. This sample yields around 2.5 million clones, of which 93% are seen a single time; 0.35% to 0.45% belongs to the top ten. Input material: naive CD4+ T cells from PBMCs. Subset specified: CD45RA+ positively selected. The source of these receptors is a young man in good health. Some clones in this sample may be carry-over from other donors' samples.

The rearrangement joins TRBV5-1 to TRBJ2-3; 10 bases align to TRBD2. In germline, CDR1 is SGHRS, CDR2 YFSETQ. The junction had 3 bases not matched to a gene; V was cut back by 7 bases and J by 1 base. This CDR3 spans 14 amino acids. The CDR3 here is CASGGTSGTDTQYF. CDR3 in DNA: TGCGCCAGCGGGGGGACTAGCGGCACAGATACGCAGTATTTT. The variable domain in full, completed from reference TRBV5-1 and TRBJ2-3, reads KAGVTQTPRYLIKTRGQQVTLSCSPISGHRSVSWYQQTPGQGLQFLFEYFSETQRNKGNFPGRFSGRQFSNSRSEMNVSTLELGDSALYLCASGGTSGTDTQYFGPGTRLTVL.

The CDR3 region has the DNA TGTGCCAGCAGTGACAGGGTTCGGACCGGGGAGCTGTTTTTT. The encoded protein is CASSDRVRTGELFF. This rearrangement joins TRBV27 to TRBJ2-2, with 7 bases lining up with TRBD1. V shed 5 bases, J shed 5 bases, and the junction held 5 bases outside the gene matches. From germline, CDR1 is MNHEY and CDR2 SMNVEV (reference sequence). CDR3 length equals 14 residues.

The rearrangement links TRBV6-1 to TRBJ2-7; 8 bases are shared with TRBD1. In germline, CDR1 is MNHNS, CDR2 SASEGT. V shed 2 bases, J shed 2 bases, and the junction held 5 bases outside the gene matches. The CDR3 totals 15 residues. CDR3 sequence reads: CASSERTGSPYEQYF. The DNA for the CDR3 is TGTGCCAGCAGTGAACGGACAGGGTCCCCCTACGAGCAGTACTTC.

The J gene is TRBJ2-7, the V gene TRBV5-1, with D perhaps matching TRBD2 (6 bases). The V end was cut by 0 bases, the J end by 0 bases, with 13 bases between. The CDR3 contains 16 residues. Per germline, CDR1 SGHRS and CDR2 YFSETQ. As DNA, the CDR3 is TGCGCCAGCAGCTTGGACCCGGGCGGGATCTCCTACGAGCAGTACTTC. Protein sequence: CASSLDPGGISYEQYF.

The rearrangement uses TRBV2 and TRBJ2-3; D may be TRBD1 or TRBD2 (5 bases each). The CDR3 contains 14 residues. CDR1 is SNHLY and CDR2 is FYNNEI in the germline V gene. V dropped 2 bases and J dropped 6 bases, with 12 bases sitting between them. The CDR3 DNA sequence: TGTGCCAGCAGTGAAACTCGGGACCGGGATACGCAGTATTTT. Its translation is CASSETRDRDTQYF. Looking up the rest from reference TRBV2 and TRBJ2-3 gives the full variable domain: EPEVTQTPSHQVTQMGQEVILRCVPISNHLYFYWYRQILGQKVEFLVSFYNNEISEKSEIFDDQFSVERPDGSNFTLKIRSTKLEDSAMYFCASSETRDRDTQYFGPGTRLTVL.

This sequence joins TRBV2 and TRBJ2-3; perhaps TRBD2 as D (6 bases). Trimming shortened V by 7 bases and J by 1 base, and 12 bases separated the two germline ends. The CDR3 is 14 residues long. The germline gives CDR1 SNHLY, CDR2 FYNNEI. The CDR3 loop reads CASIPGLRTDTQYF. The DNA of the CDR3 is TGTGCCAGCATCCCGGGACTCCGCACAGATACGCAGTATTTT.

This clone is a singleton in its sample. V gene TRBV6-5 combines with J gene TRBJ2-7; the match to TRBD2 covers 9 bases. This CDR3 region has 14 residues. J lost 9 bases, V lost 0 bases, and 6 bases had no gene match. The V gene's germline CDR1 is MNHEY and CDR2 SVGAGI. This CDR3 reads CASSYSAGGLVQYF. The CDR3 coding sequence is TGTGCCAGCAGTTACTCGGCGGGAGGGTTGGTGCAGTACTTC.

This sequence joins TRBV10-3 and TRBJ2-1, with D perhaps TRBD2 (6 bases). Germline values: CDR1 ENHRY, CDR2 SYGVKD. The CDR3 is made up of 18 amino acids. Between the trimmed V and J ends, which lost 3 bases and 0 bases, there was a span of 18 bases. The DNA of the CDR3 is TGTGCCATCAGTGACCCCGGGACTGGCCGAAGCTCCTACAATGAGCAGTTCTTC. Amino acids: CAISDPGTGRSSYNEQFF.

About this clone itself: Other DNA sequences in the same sample also yield this CDR3. The chain combines TRBV28 with TRBJ1-1; D call uncertain. CDR1 and CDR2 (germline): MDHEN, SYDVKM. V gave up 1 base and J gave up 8 bases, with 5 bases separating them. The CDR3 sequence is 11 residues long. The CDR3 loop reads CASSLFREAFF. The CDR3 DNA reads as TGTGCCAGCAGTTTATTTCGGGAAGCTTTCTTT.

The CDR3 loop is CASSFEHPAHNEQFF. In nucleotides, the CDR3 is TGCGCCAGCAGCTTTGAACACCCCGCCCACAATGAGCAGTTCTTC. The rearrangement joins TRBV5-1 to TRBJ2-1; D ambiguous. Trimming took off 2 bases at V and 5 bases at J, with 14 bases between the two ends. Germline values: CDR1 SGHRS, CDR2 YFSETQ. The CDR3 spans 15 residues.

J is TRBJ1-3 and V is TRBV2, with unresolved D. Trimming removed 2 bases at V and 3 bases at J, with 14 bases between. CDR3 length equals 16 residues. Germline lookup yields CDR1 SNHLY and CDR2 FYNNEI. The CDR3 region is CASSENVRRGGNTIYF. CDR3 in DNA: TGTGCCAGCAGTGAAAATGTCAGACGGGGTGGAAACACCATATATTTT.

V is TRBV5-8 and J is TRBJ2-3; D is undetermined. The CDR3 runs to 14 residues. The V end lost 4 bases, the J end lost 3 bases, and 12 bases lay between the germline ends. Germline CDR1 SGHTS, CDR2 YDEGEE. The CDR3 reads CASSPKGGTDTQYF. The CDR3 DNA sequence: TGTGCCAGCAGCCCGAAAGGCGGTACAGATACGCAGTATTTT.

The chain is built from TRBV29-1 and TRBJ2-3; no reliable D call. V lost 0 bases and J lost 1, with 8 bases in between. The germline gives CDR1 SQVTM, CDR2 ANQGSEA. This CDR3 is 14 amino acids long. This CDR3 reads CSVEDPGGTDTQYF. In nucleotides, the CDR3 is TGCAGCGTTGAAGATCCCGGTGGCACAGATACGCAGTATTTT.

This chain joins TRBV27 and TRBJ2-4; no clear D gene. The germline CDR1 and CDR2 sequences are MNHEY and SMNVEV (reference sequence). The CDR3 consists of 13 residues. Deletions cut 7 bases from V and 0 bases from J, with 7 bases between. This CDR3 is CASMVLAKNIQYF. DNA for the CDR3: TGTGCCAGCATGGTACTAGCCAAAAACATTCAGTACTTC.

The chain combines TRBV7-2 with TRBJ1-5; D gene unclear. CDR1 and CDR2 (germline): SGHTA, FQGNSA. The CDR3 has 15 amino acids. V was shortened by 5 bases and J by 2 bases, with 13 bases between the two germline ends. In nucleotides, the CDR3 is TGTGCCAGCAGCCCGGTGGGTGGCGGCAATCAGCCCCAGCATTTT. Its translation is CASSPVGGGNQPQHF.

This clone was recorded only once. V usage is TRBV15 and J usage is TRBJ1-2, with 10 bases aligning to TRBD1. Germline CDR1 is LNHNV and CDR2 is YYDKDF (reference sequence). With 0 bases clipped from V and 4 bases from J, the junction kept 8 bases outside the gene matches. CDR3 size: 17 residues. CDR3 in DNA: TGTGCCACCAGCAGAGAAACCGGGACAGGGGCTTTCTATGGCTACACCTTC. This gives the protein CATSRETGTGAFYGYTF.

This clone was detected a few times. J is TRBJ1-5 and V is TRBV7-2; possible D gene TRBD1, 5 bases. V shed 5 bases and J shed 3 bases, with 8 bases lying between them. Germline values: CDR1 SGHTA, CDR2 FQGNSA. The CDR3 length is 13 residues. The CDR3 sequence is CASSQQDNQPQHF. CDR3 nucleotides: TGTGCCAGCAGCCAACAGGACAATCAGCCCCAGCATTTT.

The rearrangement links TRBV5-4 to TRBJ1-1; the D gene is possibly TRBD1 (5 bases). V was clipped by 0 bases and J by 5 bases, with 14 bases between them. CDR3 length: 15 amino acids. Looked up from germline, CDR1 is SGHNT and CDR2 is YYREEE (reference sequence). CDR3 sequence reads: CASSLGSYKGTEAFF. The CDR3 DNA reads TGTGCCAGCAGCTTGGGGAGCTATAAGGGGACTGAAGCTTTCTTT.

The rearrangement uses TRBV7-9 and TRBJ1-2; D unclear. This CDR3 contains 16 residues. V lost 0 bases and J lost 4, with 15 bases in between. Germline loops: CDR1 SEHNR, CDR2 FQNEAQ (reference sequence). The CDR3 here is CASSLAWIRHPYGYTF. CDR3 sequence (DNA): TGTGCCAGCAGCTTAGCGTGGATCAGACACCCCTATGGCTACACCTTC. Drawing the rest from reference TRBV7-9 and TRBJ1-2, the complete variable domain is DTGVSQNPRHKITKRGQNVTFRCDPISEHNRLYWYRQTLGQGPEFLTYFQNEAQLEKSRLLSDRFSAERPKGSFSTLEIQRTEQGDSAMYLCASSLAWIRHPYGYTFGSGTRLTVV.

The genes are TRBV25-1 and TRBJ2-1, with D hard to call. V gave up 11 bases and J gave up 5 bases, with 10 bases separating them. Germline CDR1 MGHDK, CDR2 SYGVNS. This CDR3 is 11 amino acids long. CDR3 DNA: TGTGCCGCAGATTTAAACAATGAGCAGTTCTTC. Translating gives CAADLNNEQFF.

A single count supports this clone. The V and J genes are TRBV7-2 and TRBJ2-7, with 10 nucleotides matching TRBD1. The V and J ends lost 1 base and 3 bases, in that order; junction bases with no gene match: 9. This CDR3 contains 17 residues. Germline V gives CDR1 SGHTA, CDR2 FQGNSA. As DNA, the CDR3 is TGTGCCAGCAGCTTAGGTTCGAGGACAGGGGGACTCTACGAGCAGTACTTC. It yields the protein CASSLGSRTGGLYEQYF.

V is TRBV4-1 and J is TRBJ2-1, with no clear D. Germline-derived CDR1 and CDR2 are MGHRA and YSYEKL. Trimming left V 3 bases short and J 10 bases short, with 16 bases between. This CDR3 region has 14 residues. The CDR3 is CASSQTHGLREQFF. In DNA, the CDR3 is TGCGCCAGCAGCCAGACTCACGGATTGAGAGAGCAGTTCTTC.

The V call is TRBV5-8, the J call TRBJ1-2; D not resolved. Trimming shortened V by 4 bases and J by 13 bases, and 20 bases separated the two germline ends. There are 13 residues in the CDR3. The V gene's germline CDR1 is SGHTS and CDR2 YDEGEE. The CDR3 DNA is TGTGCCAGCAGCCTGGGCCGTGGGTATGTCGGCACCTTC. Amino acids: CASSLGRGYVGTF.

The chain is built from TRBV6-1 and TRBJ2-5; tentatively, D is TRBD1 or TRBD2 (6 bases each). The V and J ends lost 2 bases and 4 bases respectively, with 11 bases between them. The germline V gene encodes CDR1 MNHNS and CDR2 SASEGT. The CDR3 totals 14 residues. CDR3 sequence: CASSERGGRETQYF. CDR3 DNA: TGTGCCAGCAGTGAACGTGGGGGGCGAGAGACCCAGTACTTC.

The CDR3 nucleotides are TGTGCCAGCAGTCAGGGGATAGCTGGCTCCTACGAGCAGTACTTC. Its translation: CASSQGIAGSYEQYF. The rearrangement uses TRBV7-7 and TRBJ2-7; D perhaps matches TRBD1 (6 bases). The CDR3 spans 15 residues. Germline CDR1 reads SSHAT; CDR2 reads FNYEAQ (reference sequence). Trimming left V 6 bases short and J 0 bases short, with 15 bases between. Using reference TRBV7-7 and TRBJ2-7 for the parts outside the CDR3, the full variable domain is GAGVSQSPRYKVTKRGQDVTLRCDPISSHATLYWYQQALGQGPEFLTYFNYEAQPDKSGLPSDRFSAERPEGSISTLTIQRTEQRDSAMYRCASSQGIAGSYEQYFGPGTRLTVT.

This chain connects TRBV5-6 to TRBJ2-5, with 9 bases that match TRBD2. The DNA matches TRBJ2-7 better at its end, which makes the J call doubtful. The V gene's germline CDR1 is SGHDT and CDR2 YYEEEE. The CDR3 extends over 15 amino acids. The CDR3 DNA reads TGTGCCAGCAGCGAGGGACTAGCCAAGGCCTACGAGCAGTACTTC. This sequence encodes CASSEGLAKAYEQYF.

The rearrangement links TRBV4-1 to TRBJ2-2; tentatively, D is TRBD1 (5 bases). CDR1 MGHRA and CDR2 YSYEKL come from the germline V gene. This CDR3 is 16 amino acids long. Trimming left V 0 bases short and J 1 base short, with 9 bases between. The chain's CDR3 is CASSQEGQLNTGELFF. CDR3 DNA sequence: TGCGCCAGCAGCCAAGAGGGGCAACTGAACACCGGGGAGCTGTTTTTT.

This clone was picked up a small number of times. The gene calls are TRBV6-5 and TRBJ1-1, with D possibly being TRBD1 (6 bases). CDR1 and CDR2 from the germline V gene are MNHEY and SVGAGI. Between the trimmed V and J ends, which lost 11 bases and 5 bases, there was a span of 12 bases. This CDR3 region has 11 residues. The CDR3 reads CAAYRETEAFF. The CDR3 DNA is TGTGCCGCCTACAGGGAGACTGAAGCTTTCTTT.